This TCR beta chain originates from a study of immune heterogeneity within non-small cell lung tumors (dated by TCRdb to 2016 to 2019). A note on the overall study: By histology, the tumors were a few squamous cell carcinomas, around 10 non-squamous carcinomas and 1 tumor not otherwise specified. The study combined whole-exome sequencing, RNA-seq and TCR beta repertoire sequencing of multiple spatially distinct regions from each NSCLC tumor to examine intratumoral immune heterogeneity. TCR repertoires were analyzed from some 57 tumor loci of fewer than 16 patients, while transcriptome data covered only 40 or so loci from approximately 11 patients. Neoantigen binding to each patient's HLA alleles was predicted with netMHCpan-3.0 for mutant peptides of 8 to 11 amino acids. Results the study describes overall, beyond this receptor: Local T-cell repertoire clonality showed a statistically significant but moderate positive correlation with local tumor mutational burden (R around 0.36). Within a patient, the same dominant CDR3B clonotypes appeared at multiple loci, but different tumor locations also contained unique high-frequency clones. For the most part, high-frequency TCR beta clonotypes differed from one individual patient to another.

This clonotype has only one observation. What antigen it recognizes has not been identified. A single base separates this from a much larger clone, so it may be a read error. Genomic DNA was extracted from bulk tumor tissue and used as the TCR template, and approximately 650 ng gDNA was amplified per sample. Multiple biopsies per primary tumor were taken during surgery, spaced as far apart as possible within the tumor mass. The study cohort was described as untreated, and patients were newly diagnosed NSCLC cases undergoing curative surgery. The donor group was made up of roughly 15 newly diagnosed non-small cell lung cancer patients undergoing surgery with curative intent. A couple of independent pathologists reviewed the resected tumor masses. Sequencing was performed only on DNA and RNA samples of high quality. A multiplex PCR system amplified the TCR beta CDR3 region, with a first 10-cycle round using 32 V-gene forward and 13 J-gene reverse primers. A QIAGEN Multiplex PCR Kit was used for first-round PCR, and the primer sequences were filed in Chinese patent CN105087789A. In a second PCR round, Illumina universal primers were added with the Phusion High-Fidelity PCR Kit. Sequencing of the TCR libraries was done on the Illumina HiSeq X Ten platform in paired-end mode with a 151 bp read length. Turning to the authors' computational methods: Reads lacking multiplex PCR primers were removed with Cutadapt, read pairs were merged with PEAR, and CDR3 regions were called with MiXCR default settings. Shannon entropy measured repertoire diversity, and clonality was calculated as one minus the Shannon entropy divided by the ln of the count of productive unique sequences. A clonotype counted as a dominant or high-frequency T-cell clone when its frequency was 0.5% or higher. TCRdb's own reprocessing of the public reads used fastp at Q25 and MiXCR and kept productive beta chains. One record per CDR3 amino acid sequence lists the most common genes and DNA. TCRdb, rather than the study authors, made the V and J calls. The sample table contains about 12,000 distinct CDR3 sequences; only one count was recorded for 20% to 25% of them. The leading ten clones occupy roughly 13% of the sample.

Between the V and J ends, shortened by 2 bases and 2 bases respectively, the junction contains 12 bases. The germline V gene specifies SGHAT as CDR1 and FQNNGV as CDR2. From the cysteine through the phenylalanine, the CDR3 covers 16 amino acids. Only the CDR3 part of the read is kept: 48 bases, read in frame from the first base. The sequence was obtained from a man in his fifties with non-small cell lung cancer. The sequencing sample was made of lung tumor tissue. The chain joins TRBV11-2 to TRBJ2-2, and TRBD1 may be the D gene, going by 6 matching bases. The CDR3 has the sequence CASSLIAGDNTGELFF. Read as DNA, the sequence is TGTGCCAGCAGCTTAATCGCAGGGGACAACACCGGGGAGCTGTTTTTT.